This entry describes one T cell receptor beta chain. This entry belongs to a study of T cells in Graves' hyperthyroidism and ophthalmopathy. The CDR3 is 14 residues long. CDR1 is SGHVS and CDR2 is FQNEAQ in the germline V gene. Trimming removed 3 bases at V and 2 bases at J, with 10 bases between. Authors of the study amplified TCR beta CDR3 regions from RNA transcripts. During a first-round RT-PCR of the TCR CDR3, the HTBI primer set was used. MiXCR, applied by TCRdb to the multiplex PCR reads, yields one record per CDR3 protein. The sample has about 520,000 distinct CDR3 sequences; less than 25% are singletons. The study left out patients who had uncontrolled infection, other autoimmune disease, pregnancy or lactation.

The TCR comes from a man between 18 and 29 years old with Graves' hyperthyroidism. V gene TRBV7-8 combines with J gene TRBJ2-5; D is unresolved. The material sequenced was blood. In DNA form, the CDR3 reads TGTGCCAGCAGCTTTAGACAAACTCAAGAGACCCAGTACTTC. Encoded protein: CASSFRQTQETQYF.